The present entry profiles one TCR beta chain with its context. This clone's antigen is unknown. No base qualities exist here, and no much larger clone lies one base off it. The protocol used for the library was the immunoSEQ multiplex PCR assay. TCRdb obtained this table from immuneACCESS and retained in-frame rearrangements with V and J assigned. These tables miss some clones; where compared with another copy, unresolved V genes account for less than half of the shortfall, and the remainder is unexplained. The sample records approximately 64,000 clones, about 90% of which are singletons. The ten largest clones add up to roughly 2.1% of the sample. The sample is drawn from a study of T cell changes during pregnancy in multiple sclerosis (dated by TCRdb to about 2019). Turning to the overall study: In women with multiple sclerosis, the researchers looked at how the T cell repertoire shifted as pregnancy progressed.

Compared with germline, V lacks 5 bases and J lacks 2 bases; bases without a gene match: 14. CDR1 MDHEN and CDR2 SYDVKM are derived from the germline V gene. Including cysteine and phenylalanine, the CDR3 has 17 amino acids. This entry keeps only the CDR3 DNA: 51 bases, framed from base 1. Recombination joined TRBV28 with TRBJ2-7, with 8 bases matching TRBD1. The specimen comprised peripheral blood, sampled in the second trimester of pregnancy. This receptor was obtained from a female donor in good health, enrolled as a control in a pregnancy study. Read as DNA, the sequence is TGTGCCAGCAGTCGAGGCCTGGGACAGGTAAGGACCTACGAGCAGTACTTC. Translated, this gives CASSRGLGQVRTYEQYF.